These 9 T cell receptor beta chains originate from one sample sequenced in a study of T-cell memory formation after mild COVID-19. TCRdb reprocessed the 5' RACE reads with MiXCR, giving one entry per CDR3 protein. The sample holds about half a million distinct CDR3 sequences, roughly 18% seen once. The sample was PBMCs or a T cell subset sorted from them (not recorded which). Receptor source: an adult woman who had mild COVID-19 (a few samples of this study predate the infection). Cell type and time point are not known.

This clonotype was seen ten or more times. The chain is built from TRBV30 and TRBJ2-7; unclear D gene. Trimming removed 0 bases from V and 4 bases from J, with 13 bases in between. This CDR3 spans 14 amino acids. Germline assignment: CDR1 GTSNPN and CDR2 SVGIG (reference sequence). The CDR3 here is CAWSVLGSIYEQYF. CDR3 DNA: TGTGCCTGGAGTGTACTTGGCAGTATTTACGAGCAGTACTTC.

The rearrangement joins TRBV23-1 to TRBJ2-6; no clear D gene. TRBV23-1 is an ORF, with its function uncertain. This CDR3 contains 17 residues. V was pared by 0 bases and J by 1 base, with 10 bases between. CDR3: CASSQSRPRSGANVLTF. The CDR3 nucleotides read TGCGCCAGCAGTCAATCCCGCCCGAGATCTGGGGCCAACGTCCTGACTTTC.

This clonotype was found a few times. The chain employs TRBV5-6 and TRBJ1-6; 10 bases align to TRBD1. V lost 5 bases and J lost 6; bases outside the gene matches: 11. The CDR3 has 17 residues. Germline CDR1 SGHDT, CDR2 YYEEEE. Here the CDR3 DNA reads TGTGCCAGCAGAAGGGACAGGGGAAATGTGCGTAATTCACCCCTCCACTTT. Translated, it gives CASRRDRGNVRNSPLHF.

V and J are TRBV6-2 or TRBV6-3 and TRBJ2-5, with a possible D match to TRBD2 (5 bases). Trimming pared 6 bases from V and 5 bases from J, leaving 19 bases between. The germline V gene encodes CDR1 MNHEY and CDR2 SVGEGT. The CDR3 loop spans 15 amino acids. CDR3 nucleotides: TGTGCCAGCAGGAGTGGGAGTAAGGTCGGGGAGACCCAGTACTTC. Its protein is CASRSGSKVGETQYF.

This clonotype occurred many times. The genes are TRBV9 and TRBJ2-3, with 7 bases identical to TRBD1. CDR1 SGDLS and CDR2 YYNGEE come from the germline V gene. This CDR3 comprises 14 residues. Trimming cost V 4 bases and J 4 bases; bases outside gene matches: 6. The CDR3 bases are TGTGCCAGCAGCATCCGACAGGGCCCAGATACGCAGTATTTT. Its protein product is CASSIRQGPDTQYF.

This clonotype was seen only a few times. Written as DNA, the CDR3 is TGTGCCAGCATCCCCGGGACAGGGTCCTACAATGAGCAGTTCTTC. Its protein product is CASIPGTGSYNEQFF. This chain connects TRBV6-6 to TRBJ2-1; 9 nucleotides line up with TRBD1. The CDR3 is 15 amino acids. V was pared by 7 bases and J by 1 base, with 5 bases of the junction left unmatched. Germline V lookup: CDR1 MNHNY, CDR2 SVGAGI (reference sequence).

This clonotype has a count of ten or more. The CDR3 bases are TGTGCCAGCAGACCCGGGACAACGAACACCGGGGAGCTGTTTTTT. It is translated as CASRPGTTNTGELFF. The chain recombines TRBV6-2 or TRBV6-3 with TRBJ2-2, with a possible D match to TRBD1 (6 bases). V was pared by 6 bases and J by 0 bases, with 11 bases between. Per the germline V gene, CDR1 is MNHEY and CDR2 is SVGEGT. The CDR3 is 15 residues long.

The chain is built from TRBV4-1 and TRBJ1-1; D is possibly TRBD1 (5 bases). CDR3 size: 13 residues. V was cut by 9 bases and J by 0 bases, with 11 bases left in between. Germline V gives CDR1 MGHRA, CDR2 YSYEKL. Here the CDR3 DNA reads TGCGCCAGTGCGACAGTAATGAACACTGAAGCTTTCTTT. Residues: CASATVMNTEAFF.

This clonotype has a handful of counts. The chain uses TRBV7-9 and TRBJ2-6; D is ambiguous. Germline CDR1 reads SEHNR; CDR2 reads FQNEAQ (reference sequence). The length of the CDR3 is 15 residues. Trimming cost V 1 base and J 4 bases, with 8 bases left between them. CDR3 sequence (DNA): TGTGCCAGCAGCTTAGAAGGCCGCGGGGCCAACGTCCTGACTTTC. It encodes CASSLEGRGANVLTF.